These 7 T cell receptor beta chains share one sample of origin, sequenced in a study of T cell repertoires in cytomegalovirus infection. TCRdb processed the reads anew with MiXCR; each CDR3 protein has one entry. The sample lists hundreds of thousands of distinct CDR3 sequences; about a tenth were seen once. Sequenced: PBMCs. The source is a human donor in good health (CMV status not recorded). Some clones in this sample may be carry-over from other donors' samples.

In this sample, this clonotype turned up many times. The V and J genes are TRBV7-2 and TRBJ2-1; 8 bases agree with TRBD2. CDR3 length equals 17 residues. V lost 5 bases to trimming and J lost 6 bases; unmatched junction nucleotides: 15. CDR1 is SGHTA and CDR2 is FQGNSA in the germline V gene. The CDR3 region is CASSPPGGGLGGNEQFF. In DNA, the CDR3 is TGTGCCAGCAGCCCCCCCGGTGGGGGACTAGGGGGCAATGAGCAGTTCTTC. Supplemented by reference TRBV7-2 and TRBJ2-1, the full variable domain reads GAGVSQSPSNKVTEKGKDVELRCDPISGHTALYWYRQSLGQGLEFLIYFQGNSAPDKSGLPSDRFSAERTGGSVSTLTIQRTQQEDSAVYLCASSPPGGGLGGNEQFFGPGTRLTVL.

The table lists this clonotype with many counts. The gene calls are TRBV5-1 and TRBJ2-3, with D hard to call. Looked up from germline, CDR1 is SGHRS and CDR2 is YFSETQ. Trimming shortened V by 4 bases and J by 6 bases, and 18 bases separated the two germline ends. The CDR3 loop spans 15 amino acids. In DNA form, the CDR3 reads TGCGCCAGCAGCGGCACTTTCCCCTCGAGGGATACGCAGTATTTT. Amino acid sequence: CASSGTFPSRDTQYF.

This clonotype was detected only once. The missing conserved phenylalanine or tryptophan at the end of this CDR3 makes a read error likely. The rearrangement links TRBV2 to TRBJ2-7; D possibly uses TRBD1 or TRBD2 (6 bases each). The CDR3 is 13 amino acids. V dropped 9 bases and J dropped 3 bases, with 15 bases sitting between them. CDR1 is SNHLY, CDR2 FYNNEI, per germline. The CDR3 here is CASREGGLYEQYL. The CDR3 nucleotides are TGTGCCAGTCGAGAGGGGGGTCTCTACGAGCAGTACTTA.

At least ten counts were recorded for this clonotype. The chain links TRBV7-2 to TRBJ2-1; TRBD2 might be the D (5 bases). The CDR3 length is 13 residues. The V end lost 2 bases, the J end lost 7 bases, and 9 bases lay between the germline ends. The V gene's germline CDR1 is SGHTA and CDR2 FQGNSA. The CDR3 nucleotides are TGTGCCAGCAGCTTAAGACTACCAAATGAGCAGTTCTTC. Translated, it gives CASSLRLPNEQFF.

There are many counts of this clonotype. CDR3 nucleotides: TGCAGCGTTGAAGTACTAGCGGGGTACACAGATACGCAGTATTTT. Its protein is CSVEVLAGYTDTQYF. The V call is TRBV29-1, the J call TRBJ2-3; 10 bases align to TRBD2. Germline trimming cut 1 base from V and 2 bases from J; bases unmatched to any gene: 3. The CDR3 is 15 amino acids. Germline V lookup: CDR1 SQVTM, CDR2 ANQGSEA.

This clonotype was seen many times. V and J are TRBV12-3 or TRBV12-4 and TRBJ1-3; D remains ambiguous. V lost 6 bases and J lost 8, with 8 bases in between. The CDR3 runs 11 residues. The chain's CDR3 is CASSPWDTIYF. CDR3 nucleotides: TGTGCCAGCAGCCCCTGGGACACCATATATTTT.

V and J are TRBV19 and TRBJ1-1; weak D call: TRBD1 (6 bases). V gave up 0 bases and J gave up 3 bases, with 11 bases separating them. The CDR3 loop spans 15 amino acids. The V gene's germline CDR1 is LNHDA and CDR2 SQIVND (reference sequence). The CDR3 region has the DNA TGTGCCAGTAGTATAGAAGGGGGTTCCCACACTGAAGCTTTCTTT. As protein: CASSIEGGSHTEAFF.